Shown below are 20 T cell receptor beta chains from a single sample sequenced in a study of blood T cell repertoires in COVID-19. Only in-frame clones appear in the TCRdb table, and some are missing; sequencing was by immunoSEQ multiplex PCR. This sample carries hundreds of thousands of clones, around 91% of them seen once, and the ten largest clones take roughly 1.1%. Sequencing input: PBMCs or T cells enriched from blood (not recorded which). These receptors originate from a man aged 25-45 years who had recovered from COVID-19.

The chain uses TRBV21-1 and TRBJ2-5; the DNA was not used to check the table's D call, TRBD2. TRBV21-1 counts as a pseudogene. This CDR3 is 15 amino acids long. The DNA for the CDR3 is TGTGCCAGCAGCAATTGGTTAACTTCGGGAGAGACCCAGTACTTC. Its protein is CASSNWLTSGETQYF.

A single count supports this clone. The genes are TRBV28 and TRBJ2-7; weak D call: TRBD1 (6 bases). The germline V gene encodes CDR1 MDHEN and CDR2 SYDVKM. The CDR3 has 15 amino acids. V lost 0 bases to trimming and J lost 2 bases, with 11 bases between them. The chain's CDR3 is CASSLWDSSTYEQYF. Here the CDR3 DNA reads TGTGCCAGCAGTTTATGGGACAGCTCAACCTACGAGCAGTACTTC.

The rearrangement uses TRBV6-5 and TRBJ2-7, with D perhaps matching TRBD2 (5 bases). Germline V gene data show CDR1 as MNHEY and CDR2 as SVGAGI. Between the trimmed V and J ends, which lost 8 bases and 3 bases, there was a span of 20 bases. The CDR3 has 15 residues. The CDR3 nucleotides read TGTGCCAGCCGCCGGGGAGCGGACCGCCGCTACGAGCAGTACTTC. This sequence encodes CASRRGADRRYEQYF.

The V and J genes are TRBV19 and TRBJ2-2; 7 positions agree with TRBD1. CDR1 LNHDA and CDR2 SQIVND come from the germline V gene (reference sequence). After removal of 3 bases from V and 2 bases from J, the junction contained 6 bases not matched to a gene. The CDR3 has 16 residues. CDR3 loop: CASSIRRDRNTGELFF. The CDR3 DNA sequence: TGTGCCAGTAGTATCCGCCGGGACAGAAACACCGGGGAGCTGTTTTTT.

As regards this clone: The CDR3 does not end in the conserved phenylalanine or tryptophan, so this is likely a read error. The DNA is omitted, as the CDR3 cannot be located on it reliably, and the CDR3 follows TCRdb's listing. This chain uses TRBV30 with TRBJ1-5; the table's D gene call, TRBD1, was not cross checked with the DNA. From its first to its last residue, the CDR3 has 11 amino acids. Germline assignment: CDR1 GTSNPN and CDR2 SVGIG (reference sequence). CDR3 amino acids: CAWSASRVTRG.

V usage is TRBV6-2 or TRBV6-3 and J usage is TRBJ2-5, with 10 nucleotides matching TRBD2. The germline V gene encodes CDR1 MNHEY and CDR2 SVGEGT. V was pared by 6 bases and J by 0 bases, with 4 bases of the junction left unmatched. The CDR3 has 15 residues. The CDR3 reads CASSLAGAYQETQYF. The CDR3, as DNA: TGTGCCAGCAGCCTAGCGGGAGCCTACCAAGAGACCCAGTACTTC.

The gene calls are TRBV18 and TRBJ1-1, with TRBD1 identical over 8 bases. The CDR3 covers 14 residues. V shed 2 bases, J shed 11 bases, and the junction held 10 bases outside the gene matches. Germline CDR1 KGHSH, CDR2 LQKENI. The CDR3 sequence is CASSPGSQGAWAFF. The CDR3 DNA follows: TGTGCCAGCTCACCAGGATCCCAGGGGGCTTGGGCTTTCTTT.

The chain combines TRBV27 with TRBJ1-5; D is perhaps TRBD1 (5 bases). The CDR3 totals 15 residues. Per the germline V gene, CDR1 is MNHEY and CDR2 is SMNVEV (reference sequence). The ends were cut back, 4 bases at V and 3 bases at J, with 13 bases in the middle. The CDR3 loop is CASSSWGLDNQPQHF. The DNA for the CDR3 is TGTGCCAGCAGTTCCTGGGGCCTAGACAATCAGCCCCAGCATTTT.

J is TRBJ2-3 and V is TRBV14; TRBD2 matches at 8 bases. CDR3 length: 16 amino acids. The V gene end was trimmed by 0 bases and the J gene end by 3 bases; junction bases not matched to a gene: 5. The germline CDR1 and CDR2 sequences are SGHDN and FVKESK. The CDR3, as DNA: TGTGCCAGCAGCCAAGATCGGGGCGGGAGGACAGATACGCAGTATTTT. It is translated as CASSQDRGGRTDTQYF.

This sequence joins TRBV4-1 and TRBJ2-7; 9 nucleotides agree with TRBD1. After removal of 5 bases from V and 6 bases from J, the junction contained 11 bases not matched to a gene. Germline CDR1 is MGHRA and CDR2 is YSYEKL. There are 15 residues in the CDR3. The CDR3 spells CASSKIRDREAEQYF. DNA of the CDR3: TGCGCCAGCAGCAAAATCCGGGACAGGGAGGCCGAGCAGTACTTC.

V gene TRBV9 combines with J gene TRBJ1-1; the D gene is possibly TRBD1 (5 bases). The germline V and J ends were trimmed by 2 bases and 1 base, with 12 bases remaining between them. Germline V gene lookup returns CDR1 SGDLS and CDR2 YYNGEE. The CDR3 has 15 residues. CDR3 nucleotides: TGTGCCAGCAGCGTTCGGGGGGACGAGAACACTGAAGCTTTCTTT. Its translation is CASSVRGDENTEAFF.

The chain couples TRBV28 to TRBJ2-7; the D gene is possibly TRBD2 (6 bases). The length of the CDR3 is 13 residues. V lost 5 bases and J 7 bases, leaving 15 bases between the germline ends. Germline values: CDR1 MDHEN, CDR2 SYDVKM. For the CDR3, the DNA is TGTGCCAGCAGTGTCCGGGAGCCAGGAGAGCAGTACTTC. Translated, it gives CASSVREPGEQYF. Based on the CDR3 plus reference TRBV28 and TRBJ2-7, the full variable domain is DVKVTQSSRYLVKRTGEKVFLECVQDMDHENMFWYRQDPGLGLRLIYFSYDVKMKEKGDIPEGYSVSREKKERFSLILESASTNQTSMYLCASSVREPGEQYFGPGTRLTVT.

CDR3 sequence: CASSAGQLNTEAFF. The DNA of the CDR3 is TGTGCCAGCTCAGCCGGACAGTTGAACACTGAAGCTTTCTTT. J is TRBJ1-1 and V is TRBV18, with a weak D call TRBD1 (6 bases). Deletions cut 5 bases from V and 0 bases from J, with 10 bases between. CDR1 and CDR2 from the germline V gene are KGHSH and LQKENI. CDR3 length: 14 residues.

This chain links TRBV28 with TRBJ1-5; no reliable D call. The ends were cut back, 3 bases at V and 0 bases at J, with 9 bases in the middle. The V gene's germline CDR1 is MDHEN and CDR2 SYDVKM. CDR3 length: 15 residues. CDR3: CASSLEGDSNQPQHF. Written as DNA, the CDR3 is TGTGCCAGCAGTTTGGAAGGAGATAGCAATCAGCCCCAGCATTTT.

The V gene is TRBV24-1, the J gene TRBJ1-2; 8 bases match TRBD1. The CDR3 consists of 14 residues. CDR1 KGHDR and CDR2 SFDVKD come from the germline V gene. V lost 3 bases, J lost 6 bases, and 5 bases stayed unmatched. The CDR3 coding sequence is TGTGCCACCAGTGATCCAGGGGGCGCCGATGGCTACACCTTC. Its protein is CATSDPGGADGYTF.

The V call is TRBV12-3 or TRBV12-4, the J call TRBJ2-3; 10 positions agree with TRBD2. The trim removed 8 bases at V and 4 bases at J, leaving 3 bases unmatched. This CDR3 has 13 amino acids. CDR3 loop: CASGLAVADTQYF. Written as DNA, the CDR3 is TGTGCCAGCGGACTAGCGGTCGCAGATACGCAGTATTTT.

This clone came up once. The gene calls are TRBV5-1 and TRBJ2-7; D is possibly TRBD2 (7 bases). CDR1 SGHRS and CDR2 YFSETQ come from the germline V gene. CDR3 size: 14 residues. The V and J ends lost 4 bases and 7 bases respectively, with 18 bases between them. The CDR3 DNA is TGCGCCAGCAGCCGGGACACCGGGGGAGGGGAGCAGTACTTC. This sequence encodes CASSRDTGGGEQYF.

The rearrangement uses TRBV19 and TRBJ1-2, with D possibly TRBD1 on 5 matching bases. CDR3 length equals 15 residues. Trimming pared 0 bases from V and 1 base from J, leaving 9 bases between. Germline assignment: CDR1 LNHDA and CDR2 SQIVND (reference sequence). The CDR3 here is CASSIEDNYNYGYTF. CDR3 DNA sequence: TGTGCCAGTAGTATAGAGGACAATTATAACTATGGCTACACCTTC.

V is TRBV6-1 and J is TRBJ1-2; D is unclear. Germline CDR1 MNHNS, CDR2 SASEGT. The V end lost 1 base, the J end lost 4 bases, and 10 bases lay between the germline ends. This CDR3 comprises 14 residues. CDR3 sequence: CASSEGPGVYGYTF. The DNA of the CDR3 is TGTGCCAGCAGTGAAGGTCCAGGTGTCTATGGCTACACCTTC.

The chain combines TRBV6-5 with TRBJ1-3; D not certain. V shed 6 bases and J shed 9 bases, with 12 bases lying between them. The CDR3 spans 12 residues. Per the germline V gene, CDR1 is MNHEY and CDR2 is SVGAGI. CDR3 sequence reads: CASSAARGTIYF. As DNA, the CDR3 is TGTGCCAGCAGCGCCGCCAGAGGCACCATATATTTT.